The 9 T cell receptor beta chains presented below share a single source sample, sequenced in a study of quantifying T cell responses using KT2 cells. For the study at large: Reverse transcription used primers in the TCR alpha and beta constant regions.

A single-stranded UMI oligo with SP2 sequence was ligated to cDNA 3' ends. First-round PCR used roughly 4 cycles and beta primers RC1.1 and RC1.2 covering TRBC1 and TRBC2. One entry per CDR3 protein, called by TCRdb with MiXCR from the UMI-ligation and nested PCR reads. The data hold more than 55,000 distinct CDR3 sequences, with over 9% observed a single time. Material: PBMCs spiked with cells of the T cell clone KT2. These receptors came from a human donor.

This clonotype was counted only a few times. DNA for the CDR3: TGTGCCAGCAGTCGCAGCGTGACGGATAAAGCTTTCTTT. Translation gives CASSRSVTDKAFF. This chain links TRBV6-5 with TRBJ1-1; D is uncertain. This CDR3 contains 13 residues. With 5 bases removed from V and 9 bases from J, the gap between germline ends came to 16 bases. Germline-derived CDR1 and CDR2 are MNHEY and SVGAGI.

This chain connects TRBV10-2 to TRBJ2-2; 8 nucleotides agree with TRBD2. V was clipped by 8 bases and J by 4 bases; unmatched bases: 6. The CDR3 is made up of 14 amino acids. Germline CDR1 WSHSY, CDR2 SAAADI. The CDR3 nucleotides are TGCGCCAGCCGCCGGGGGGGCCTCACCGGGGAGCTGTTTTTT. It codes for CASRRGGLTGELFF.

This clonotype was counted a few times. The V gene is TRBV3-1, the J gene TRBJ1-2, with D possibly TRBD1 on 5 matching bases. The V gene lost 1 base and the J gene lost 3 bases, with 9 bases spanning the gap. The CDR3 covers 14 residues. CDR1 and CDR2 from the germline V gene are LGHDT and YNNKEL (reference sequence). The CDR3, as DNA: TGTGCCAGCAGCCAAGGCGGGGCACACTATGGCTACACCTTC. Protein: CASSQGGAHYGYTF.

This clonotype was observed many times. The rearrangement uses TRBV5-1 and TRBJ2-7; 7 positions match TRBD1. Looked up from germline, CDR1 is SGHRS and CDR2 is YFSETQ. The CDR3 sequence is 14 residues long. With 4 bases clipped from V and 3 bases from J, the junction kept 7 bases outside the gene matches. The CDR3 region is CASSLYQGVYEQYF. The CDR3, as DNA: TGCGCCAGCAGCCTATATCAGGGGGTCTACGAGCAGTACTTC.

This clonotype was observed many times. This sequence joins TRBV2 and TRBJ1-4; D is perhaps TRBD1 (5 bases). Trimming removed 3 bases at V and 7 bases at J, with 12 bases between. This CDR3 spans 14 amino acids. Looked up from germline, CDR1 is SNHLY and CDR2 is FYNNEI. Here the CDR3 DNA reads TGTGCCAGCAGTGATCCGGACAAAGGTGAAAAACTGTTTTTT. Its translation is CASSDPDKGEKLFF.

The chain is built from TRBV4-2 and TRBJ1-2; tentatively, D is TRBD1 (5 bases). The CDR3 has 17 amino acids. Germline-derived CDR1 and CDR2 are LGHNA and YNFKEQ. Trimming shortened V by 0 bases and J by 8 bases, and 22 bases separated the two germline ends. This chain's CDR3 is CASSQDQGAGRIGGYTF. The CDR3 nucleotides read TGTGCCAGCAGCCAAGATCAGGGAGCAGGGAGGATAGGCGGCTACACCTTC.

This clonotype is labeled as medium-sized. The V gene is TRBV2, the J gene TRBJ2-1; D not certain. The length of the CDR3 is 13 residues. V dropped 5 bases and J dropped 8 bases, with 13 bases sitting between them. The V gene's germline CDR1 is SNHLY and CDR2 FYNNEI. CDR3 coding DNA: TGTGCCAGCAGTCTGACTGGACGGGATGAGCAGTTCTTC. Its translation: CASSLTGRDEQFF.

The J gene is TRBJ1-6, the V gene TRBV20-1, with 9 bases matching TRBD1. With V trimmed by 6 bases and J by 7 bases, 4 bases remained unmatched. The CDR3 spans 13 residues. The germline gives CDR1 DFQATT, CDR2 SNEGSKA (reference sequence). The CDR3 reads CSAGTGRNSPLHF. CDR3 DNA: TGCAGTGCGGGGACAGGGCGGAATTCACCCCTCCACTTT.

The J gene is TRBJ1-2, the V gene TRBV6-6; 8 bases are shared with TRBD1. V was pared by 5 bases and J by 2 bases, with 4 bases of the junction left unmatched. Germline-derived CDR1 and CDR2 are MNHNY and SVGAGI (reference sequence). The CDR3 is made up of 14 amino acids. The CDR3 bases are TGTGCCAGCAGTGACAGGACAGGGAACTATGGCTACACCTTC. This gives the protein CASSDRTGNYGYTF.